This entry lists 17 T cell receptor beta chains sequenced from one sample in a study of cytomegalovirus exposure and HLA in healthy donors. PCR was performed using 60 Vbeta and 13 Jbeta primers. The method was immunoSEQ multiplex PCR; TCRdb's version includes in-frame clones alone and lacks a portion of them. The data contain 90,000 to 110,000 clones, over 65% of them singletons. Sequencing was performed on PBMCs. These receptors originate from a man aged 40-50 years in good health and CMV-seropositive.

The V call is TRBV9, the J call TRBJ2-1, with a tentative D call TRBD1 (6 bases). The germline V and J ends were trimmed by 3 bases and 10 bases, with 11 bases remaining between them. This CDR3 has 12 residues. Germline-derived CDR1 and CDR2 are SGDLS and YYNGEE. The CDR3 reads CASSASGAEQFF. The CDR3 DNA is TGTGCCAGCAGCGCCTCAGGGGCCGAGCAGTTCTTC.

CDR3 sequence reads: CASSQSGQFTYGYTF. The DNA for the CDR3 is TGTGCCAGCAGCCAAAGTGGACAGTTCACCTATGGCTACACCTTC. This sequence joins TRBV9 and TRBJ1-2; weak D call: TRBD1 (6 bases). The CDR3 contains 15 residues. Looked up from germline, CDR1 is SGDLS and CDR2 is YYNGEE. V lost 4 bases to trimming and J lost 4 bases, with 17 bases between them.

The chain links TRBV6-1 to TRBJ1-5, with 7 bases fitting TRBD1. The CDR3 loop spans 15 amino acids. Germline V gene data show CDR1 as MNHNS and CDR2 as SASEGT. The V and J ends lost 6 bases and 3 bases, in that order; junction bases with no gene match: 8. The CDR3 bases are TGTGCCAGCAGGGCCCAAACAGGGGCCAATCAGCCCCAGCATTTT. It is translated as CASRAQTGANQPQHF.

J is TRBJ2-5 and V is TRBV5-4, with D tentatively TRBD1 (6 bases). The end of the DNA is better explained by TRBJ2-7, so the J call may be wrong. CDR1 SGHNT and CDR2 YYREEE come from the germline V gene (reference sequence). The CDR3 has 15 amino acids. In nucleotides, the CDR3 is TGTGCCAGCAGCTTGAGTCCTCAGGGGCAATACGAGCAGTACTTC. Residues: CASSLSPQGQYEQYF.

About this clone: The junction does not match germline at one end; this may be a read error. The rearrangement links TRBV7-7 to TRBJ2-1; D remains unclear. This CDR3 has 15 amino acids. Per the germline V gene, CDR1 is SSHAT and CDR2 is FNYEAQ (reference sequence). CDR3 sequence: CASSLLSGSPNEQFF. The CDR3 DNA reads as TGTGCTAGCAGCTTATTGTCAGGATCACCGAATGAGCAGTTCTTC.

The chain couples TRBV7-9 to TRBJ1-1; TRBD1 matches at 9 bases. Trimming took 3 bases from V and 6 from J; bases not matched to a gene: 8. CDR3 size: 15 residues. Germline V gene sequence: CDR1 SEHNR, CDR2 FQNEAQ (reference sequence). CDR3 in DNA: TGTGCCAGCAGCTTTAACAGGGGGCCCCCAGCTGAAGCTTTCTTT. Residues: CASSFNRGPPAEAFF.

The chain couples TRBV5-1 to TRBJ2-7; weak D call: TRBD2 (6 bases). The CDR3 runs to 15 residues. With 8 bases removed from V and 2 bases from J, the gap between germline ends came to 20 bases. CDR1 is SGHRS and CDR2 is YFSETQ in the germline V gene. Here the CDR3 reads CASRSGGLNAYEQYF. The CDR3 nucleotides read TGCGCCAGTCGTTCTGGGGGACTCAACGCCTACGAGCAGTACTTC.

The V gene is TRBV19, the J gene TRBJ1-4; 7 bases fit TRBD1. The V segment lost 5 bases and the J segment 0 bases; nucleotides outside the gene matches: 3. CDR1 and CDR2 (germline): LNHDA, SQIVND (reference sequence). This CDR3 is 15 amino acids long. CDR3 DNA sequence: TGTGCCAGTAGTGCCACAGGGGCAACTAATGAAAAACTGTTTTTT. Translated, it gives CASSATGATNEKLFF.

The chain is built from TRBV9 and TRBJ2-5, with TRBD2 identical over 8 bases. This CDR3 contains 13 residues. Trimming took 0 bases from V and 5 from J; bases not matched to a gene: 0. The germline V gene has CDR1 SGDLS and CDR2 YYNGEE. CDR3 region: CASSVGLAETQYF. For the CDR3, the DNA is TGTGCCAGCAGCGTAGGACTAGCGGAGACCCAGTACTTC.

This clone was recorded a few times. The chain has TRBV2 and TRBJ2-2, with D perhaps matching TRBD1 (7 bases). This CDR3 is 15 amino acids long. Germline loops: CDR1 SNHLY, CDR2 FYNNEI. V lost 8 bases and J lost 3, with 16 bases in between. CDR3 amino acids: CASGRTGAYTGELFF. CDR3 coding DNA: TGTGCCAGCGGGAGGACAGGAGCCTACACCGGGGAGCTGTTTTTT.

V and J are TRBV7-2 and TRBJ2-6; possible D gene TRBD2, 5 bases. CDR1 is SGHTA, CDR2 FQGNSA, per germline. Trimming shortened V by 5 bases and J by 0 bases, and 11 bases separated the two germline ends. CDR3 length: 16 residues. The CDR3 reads CASSETGFSGANVLTF. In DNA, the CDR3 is TGTGCCAGCAGCGAGACGGGGTTCTCTGGGGCCAACGTCCTGACTTTC.

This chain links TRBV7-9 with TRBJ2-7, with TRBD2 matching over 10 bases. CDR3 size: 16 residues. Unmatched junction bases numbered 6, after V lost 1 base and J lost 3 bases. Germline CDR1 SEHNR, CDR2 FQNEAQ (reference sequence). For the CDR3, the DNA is TGTGCCAGCAGCTTAGACCTAGCGGGGGCCTACTACGAGCAGTACTTC. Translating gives CASSLDLAGAYYEQYF.

CDR3 nucleotides: TGTGCCAGTAGTATTTTGGGGGGGCTAACAGGCTACACCTTC. This sequence encodes CASSILGGLTGYTF. This sequence joins TRBV19 and TRBJ1-2, with D possibly being TRBD1 (6 bases). Trimming took off 3 bases at V and 8 bases at J, with 16 bases between the two ends. The CDR3 is made up of 14 amino acids. Germline assignment: CDR1 LNHDA and CDR2 SQIVND (reference sequence).

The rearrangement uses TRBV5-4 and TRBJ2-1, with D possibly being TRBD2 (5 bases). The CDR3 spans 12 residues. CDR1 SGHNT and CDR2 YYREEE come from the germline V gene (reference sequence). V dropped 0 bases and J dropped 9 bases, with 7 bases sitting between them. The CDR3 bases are TGTGCCAGCAGCTTGGTCCGGGGTGAGCAGTTCTTC. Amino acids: CASSLVRGEQFF. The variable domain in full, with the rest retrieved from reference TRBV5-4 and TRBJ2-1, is ETGVTQSPTHLIKTRGQQVTLRCSSQSGHNTVSWYQQALGQGPQFIFQYYREEENGRGNFPPRFSGLQFPNYSSELNVNALELDDSALYLCASSLVRGEQFFGPGTRLTVL.

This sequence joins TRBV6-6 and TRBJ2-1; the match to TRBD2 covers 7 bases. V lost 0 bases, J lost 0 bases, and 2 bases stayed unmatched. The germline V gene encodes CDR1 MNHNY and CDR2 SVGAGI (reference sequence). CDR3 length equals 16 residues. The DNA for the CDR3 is TGTGCCAGCAGTTACTCGCGGGGGAGCTCCTACAATGAGCAGTTCTTC. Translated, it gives CASSYSRGSSYNEQFF.

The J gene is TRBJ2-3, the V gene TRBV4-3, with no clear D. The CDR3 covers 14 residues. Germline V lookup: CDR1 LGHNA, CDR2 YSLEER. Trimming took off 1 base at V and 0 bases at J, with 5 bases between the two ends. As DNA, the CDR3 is TGCGCCAGCAGCCAAGTAATTAGCACAGATACGCAGTATTTT. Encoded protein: CASSQVISTDTQYF.

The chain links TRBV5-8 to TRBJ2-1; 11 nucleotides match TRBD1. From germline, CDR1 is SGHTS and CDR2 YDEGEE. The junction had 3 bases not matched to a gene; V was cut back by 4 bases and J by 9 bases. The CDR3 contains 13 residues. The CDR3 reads CASSPGQGGEQFF. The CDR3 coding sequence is TGTGCCAGCAGCCCGGGACAGGGGGGTGAGCAGTTCTTC.